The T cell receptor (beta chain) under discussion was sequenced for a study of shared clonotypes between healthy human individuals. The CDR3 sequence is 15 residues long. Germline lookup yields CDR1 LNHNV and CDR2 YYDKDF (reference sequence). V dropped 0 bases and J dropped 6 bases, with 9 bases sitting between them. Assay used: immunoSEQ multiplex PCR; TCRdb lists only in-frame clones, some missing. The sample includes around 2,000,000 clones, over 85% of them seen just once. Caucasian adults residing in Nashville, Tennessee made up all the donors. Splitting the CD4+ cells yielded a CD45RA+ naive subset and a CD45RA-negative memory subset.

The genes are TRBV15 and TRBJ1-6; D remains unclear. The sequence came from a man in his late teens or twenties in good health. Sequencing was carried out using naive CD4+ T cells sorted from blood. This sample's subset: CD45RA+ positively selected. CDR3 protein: CATSRDLDVNSPLHF. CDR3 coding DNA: TGTGCCACCAGCAGAGATCTCGATGTTAATTCACCCCTCCACTTT. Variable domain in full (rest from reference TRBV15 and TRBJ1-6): DAMVIQNPRYQVTQFGKPVTLSCSQTLNHNVMYWYQQKSSQAPKLLFHYYDKDFNNEADTPDNFQSRRPNTSFCFLDIRSPGLGDTAMYLCATSRDLDVNSPLHFGNGTRLTVT.